Given below is one T cell receptor (beta chain) in context. The antigen is not known. Germline V gene sequence: CDR1 SGHNT, CDR2 YYREEE (reference sequence). The V end was cut by 3 bases, the J end by 3 bases, with 16 bases between. This CDR3 contains 15 residues. This sample was taken from a study of shared clonotypes between healthy human individuals. At a deep level, the assay was run. Produced via immunoSEQ multiplex PCR; TCRdb's table is partial and in-frame only. Of about 820,000 clones in the sample, about 91% were seen once. Overall study findings and caveats: In a few donors, around 5% of naive CD4 clonotypes appeared in common. Generation of non-shared clonotypes was less probable than generation of clonotypes shared by all four donors.

CD45RO-negative CD8 cells positively selected for CCR7 made up the naive population, which excluded terminally differentiated effector memory CD45RA+ cells. The J gene is TRBJ2-7, the V gene TRBV5-4, with a weak D call TRBD1 (5 bases). Input material: naive CD8+ T cells sorted from blood. The sequence was obtained from a man aged 25-40 years in good health. The CDR3 protein is CASSSRQLRGYEQYF. In nucleotides, the CDR3 is TGTGCCAGCAGCTCTAGACAGCTTAGGGGCTACGAGCAGTACTTC. Together with reference TRBV5-4 and TRBJ2-7, the CDR3 gives the full variable domain: ETGVTQSPTHLIKTRGQQVTLRCSSQSGHNTVSWYQQALGQGPQFIFQYYREEENGRGNFPPRFSGLQFPNYSSELNVNALELDDSALYLCASSSRQLRGYEQYFGPGTRLTVT.